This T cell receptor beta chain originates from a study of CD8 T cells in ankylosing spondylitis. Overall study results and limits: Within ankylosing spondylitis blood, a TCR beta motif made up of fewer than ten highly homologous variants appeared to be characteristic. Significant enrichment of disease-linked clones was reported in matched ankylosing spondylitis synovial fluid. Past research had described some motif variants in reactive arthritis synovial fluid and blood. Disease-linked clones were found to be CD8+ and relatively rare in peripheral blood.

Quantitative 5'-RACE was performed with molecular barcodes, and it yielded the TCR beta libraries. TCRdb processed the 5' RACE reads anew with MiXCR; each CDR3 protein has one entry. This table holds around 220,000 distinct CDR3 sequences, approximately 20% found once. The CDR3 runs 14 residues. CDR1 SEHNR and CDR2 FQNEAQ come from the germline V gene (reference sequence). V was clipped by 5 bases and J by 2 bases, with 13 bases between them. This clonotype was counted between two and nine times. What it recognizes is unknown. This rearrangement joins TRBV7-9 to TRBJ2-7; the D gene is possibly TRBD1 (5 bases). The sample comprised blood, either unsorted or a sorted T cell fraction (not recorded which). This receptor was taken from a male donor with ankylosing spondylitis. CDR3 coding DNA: TGTGCCAGCAGCCCGCAAGGGGTGGCCTACGAGCAGTACTTC. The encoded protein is CASSPQGVAYEQYF. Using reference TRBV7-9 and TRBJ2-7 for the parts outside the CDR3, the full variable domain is DTGVSQNPRHKITKRGQNVTFRCDPISEHNRLYWYRQTLGQGPEFLTYFQNEAQLEKSRLLSDRFSAERPKGSFSTLEIQRTEQGDSAMYLCASSPQGVAYEQYFGPGTRLTVT.